The 23 T cell receptor beta chains in this list originate from one sample, sequenced in a study of cytomegalovirus exposure and HLA in healthy donors. PCR primers comprised 60 Vbeta and 13 Jbeta primers. The method was immunoSEQ multiplex PCR; TCRdb's version includes in-frame clones alone and lacks a portion of them. This table holds about 160,000 clones, about three quarters found once. Sample: PBMCs. These TCRs come from a woman in her forties or fifties in good health and CMV-seropositive.

This clone was seen more than once but under ten times. The chain is built from TRBV4-3 and TRBJ2-5; TRBD2 matches 15 bases. The CDR3 totals 16 residues. Unmatched junction bases numbered 3, after V lost 5 bases and J lost 2 bases. Germline CDR1 LGHNA, CDR2 YSLEER. The CDR3 nucleotides read TGCGCCAGCAGCATTGGGACTAGCGGGGGGCAAGAGACCCAGTACTTC. Its translation is CASSIGTSGGQETQYF.

The DNA of the CDR3 is TGTGCCAGCAGCGGGGACAGGCAAGAGACCCAGTACTTC. This translates into CASSGDRQETQYF. J is TRBJ2-5 and V is TRBV5-4, with 8 bases that match TRBD1. Trimming at V came to 4 bases and at J to 2 bases, leaving 1 base not matched to a gene. CDR3 length: 13 residues. The germline gives CDR1 SGHNT, CDR2 YYREEE (reference sequence).

The chain uses TRBV14 and TRBJ1-2, with TRBD1 matching 8 bases. V shed 4 bases and J 2 bases; nucleotides not matched to a gene: 3. This CDR3 spans 14 amino acids. CDR1 is SGHDN and CDR2 is FVKESK in the germline V gene. CDR3 protein: CASSLWTGNYGYTF. In DNA, the CDR3 is TGTGCCAGCAGCCTCTGGACAGGGAACTATGGCTACACCTTC.

Here the CDR3 reads CASSLGSTGPGELFF. As DNA, the CDR3 is TGCGCCAGCAGCTTGGGGTCAACAGGGCCCGGGGAGCTGTTTTTT. V gene TRBV5-1 combines with J gene TRBJ2-2, with a tentative D call TRBD1 (6 bases). CDR3 length equals 15 residues. Deletions cut 0 bases from V and 6 bases from J, with 12 bases between. Germline assignment: CDR1 SGHRS and CDR2 YFSETQ.

The rearrangement joins TRBV4-2 to TRBJ1-5; D is ambiguous. Trimming took off 1 base at V and 6 bases at J, with 10 bases between the two ends. This CDR3 is built from 14 residues. The V gene's germline CDR1 is LGHNA and CDR2 YNFKEQ. CDR3 nucleotide sequence: TGTGCCAGCAGCCAAGCTGCGATTGGTCAGCCCCAGCATTTT. This codes for CASSQAAIGQPQHF.

The rearrangement joins TRBV7-8 to TRBJ2-2; TRBD1 matches at 11 bases. The J segment lost 6 bases and the V segment lost 5 bases, leaving 5 bases of the junction unmatched. Germline V gene lookup returns CDR1 SGHVS and CDR2 FQNEAQ. The CDR3 has 15 amino acids. The CDR3 sequence: CASSGQGARSGELFF. The DNA for the CDR3 is TGTGCCAGCAGCGGACAGGGGGCGCGTTCCGGGGAGCTGTTTTTT.

The chain uses TRBV7-2 and TRBJ2-3; 9 nucleotides match TRBD2. The germline V gene has CDR1 SGHTA and CDR2 FQGNSA. The V gene end was trimmed by 1 base and the J gene end by 1 base; junction bases not matched to a gene: 6. This CDR3 has 17 amino acids. CDR3 amino acids: CASSLGGLAGRTDTQYF. CDR3 nucleotide sequence: TGTGCCAGCAGCTTAGGGGGCCTAGCGGGACGCACAGATACGCAGTATTTT. Variable domain in full (rest from reference TRBV7-2 and TRBJ2-3): GAGVSQSPSNKVTEKGKDVELRCDPISGHTALYWYRQSLGQGLEFLIYFQGNSAPDKSGLPSDRFSAERTGGSVSTLTIQRTQQEDSAVYLCASSLGGLAGRTDTQYFGPGTRLTVL.

V usage is TRBV27 and J usage is TRBJ2-5; the D is unclear. This CDR3 has 16 residues. Trimming removed 5 bases from V and 3 bases from J, with 19 bases in between. Germline-derived CDR1 and CDR2 are MNHEY and SMNVEV (reference sequence). This CDR3 is CASSADKVFTEETQYF. Written as DNA, the CDR3 is TGTGCCAGCAGTGCCGACAAAGTATTCACAGAAGAGACCCAGTACTTC.

The chain uses TRBV6-1 and TRBJ1-2, with 9 bases lining up with TRBD1. Per germline, CDR1 MNHNS and CDR2 SASEGT. The ends lost 4 bases at V and 1 base at J; junction bases unmatched: 1. CDR3 length: 14 residues. CDR3 sequence reads: CASSGGQGNYGYTF. In DNA form, the CDR3 reads TGTGCCAGCAGTGGGGGACAGGGTAACTATGGCTACACCTTC.

This rearrangement joins TRBV28 to TRBJ1-4; TRBD1 is a possible D gene (5 bases). V was shortened by 8 bases and J by 8 bases, with 18 bases between the two germline ends. Germline loops: CDR1 MDHEN, CDR2 SYDVKM. This CDR3 region has 14 residues. CDR3 sequence: CASSPGGDWEKLFF. In DNA form, the CDR3 reads TGTGCCAGCTCACCGGGGGGGGACTGGGAAAAACTGTTTTTT.

V and J are TRBV19 and TRBJ2-2; the match to TRBD1 covers 9 bases. CDR3 length: 15 residues. CDR1 and CDR2 (germline): LNHDA, SQIVND (reference sequence). Unmatched junction bases numbered 8, after V lost 7 bases and J lost 5 bases. The CDR3 sequence is CASKNTGGETGELFF. CDR3 DNA: TGTGCCAGTAAGAATACAGGGGGCGAAACCGGGGAGCTGTTTTTT.

The genes are TRBV1 and TRBJ2-2; the listed D gene, TRBD2, was not tested against the DNA. TRBV1 is a pseudogene. The CDR3 is made up of 18 amino acids. CDR3 DNA sequence: TGCACCAGCAGCCAAGATCGGAGCGGGATAATTCGGGCCGGGGAGCTGTTTTTT. This translates into CTSSQDRSGIIRAGELFF.

The V and J genes are TRBV10-2 and TRBJ1-5; 9 bases match TRBD1. Losses at the gene ends were 5 bases for V and 4 bases for J; bases not matched to a gene: 9. This CDR3 region has 16 residues. Germline CDR1 reads WSHSY; CDR2 reads SAAADI. As DNA, the CDR3 is TGCGCCAGCAGTCGCCTCGGACAGGGGATTAATCAGCCCCAGCATTTT. Its protein product is CASSRLGQGINQPQHF.

The sample holds one count of this clone. V and J are TRBV5-6 and TRBJ1-5; maybe TRBD1 (5 bases). V lost 2 bases to trimming and J lost 2 bases, with 11 bases between them. Germline V gene data show CDR1 as SGHDT and CDR2 as YYEEEE. CDR3 length equals 15 residues. The CDR3 DNA is TGTGCCAGCAGCTTATTTGGGGCGGGCAATCAGCCCCAGCATTTT. This encodes CASSLFGAGNQPQHF.

The chain joins TRBV30 to TRBJ1-2; no firm D call. Germline CDR1 is GTSNPN and CDR2 is SVGIG (reference sequence). V lost 7 bases to trimming and J lost 4 bases, with 10 bases between them. The CDR3 is 11 residues long. This CDR3 is CAYLRSYGYTF. In DNA, the CDR3 is TGTGCCTACCTACGTTCCTATGGCTACACCTTC.

This clone was detected once. The V and J genes are TRBV30 and TRBJ1-2; 8 positions agree with TRBD1. Germline values: CDR1 GTSNPN, CDR2 SVGIG (reference sequence). CDR3 size: 12 residues. Trimming at V came to 5 bases and at J to 4 bases, leaving 3 bases not matched to a gene. CDR3 sequence: CAWQGAAYGYTF. CDR3 DNA sequence: TGTGCCTGGCAGGGGGCGGCCTATGGCTACACCTTC.

DNA for the CDR3: TGTGCCAGCAGTGAAGGACAGGCTAATGAAAAACTGTTTTTT. Translated, it gives CASSEGQANEKLFF. The chain joins TRBV6-5 to TRBJ1-4; 7 bases are a match to TRBD1. The germline gives CDR1 MNHEY, CDR2 SVGAGI. The junction had 3 bases not matched to a gene; V was cut back by 5 bases and J by 3 bases. The CDR3 extends over 14 amino acids.

This rearrangement joins TRBV4-1 to TRBJ2-3, with D perhaps TRBD2 (6 bases). V was clipped by 4 bases and J by 6 bases, with 23 bases between them. This CDR3 has 17 amino acids. Germline-derived CDR1 and CDR2 are MGHRA and YSYEKL. For the CDR3, the DNA is TGCGCCAGCAGCCGGGTGGAGGGATCCCTTTCATGGGATACGCAGTATTTT. Translation: CASSRVEGSLSWDTQYF.

The chain recombines TRBV7-2 with TRBJ1-1; the match to TRBD1 covers 10 bases. Looked up from germline, CDR1 is SGHTA and CDR2 is FQGNSA. J was trimmed by 9 bases and V by 4 bases; bases with no gene match: 5. The CDR3 sequence is 13 residues long. The CDR3 sequence is CASSSRQGAQAFF. The CDR3 DNA is TGTGCCAGCAGCTCCCGACAGGGGGCGCAAGCTTTCTTT.

This clone occurred a few times. The chain recombines TRBV4-3 with TRBJ1-1; D possibly corresponds to TRBD1 (5 bases). The germline V and J ends were trimmed by 4 bases and 4 bases, with 13 bases remaining between them. Germline values: CDR1 LGHNA, CDR2 YSLEER. The CDR3 covers 14 residues. DNA for the CDR3: TGCGCCAGCAGCCCCTCGGCAGGGTCCACTGAAGCTTTCTTT. It specifies CASSPSAGSTEAFF.

V gene TRBV27 combines with J gene TRBJ2-7; a possible D gene is TRBD1 (6 bases). Trimming left V 4 bases short and J 4 bases short, with 14 bases between. CDR1 and CDR2 (germline): MNHEY, SMNVEV (reference sequence). CDR3 length equals 14 residues. Written as DNA, the CDR3 is TGTGCCAGCAGTTCCTTAGCCAGGGGATACGAGCAGTACTTC. It yields the protein CASSSLARGYEQYF.

This clone came up a few times. The chain employs TRBV6-1 and TRBJ2-7; 10 nucleotides match TRBD1. This CDR3 comprises 14 residues. J was trimmed by 3 bases and V by 4 bases; bases with no gene match: 3. The germline V gene encodes CDR1 MNHNS and CDR2 SASEGT. The CDR3 coding sequence is TGTGCCAGCAGTGCGACAGGGGGCCGCTACGAGCAGTACTTC. It specifies CASSATGGRYEQYF.

In this sample, this clone turned up a few times. This chain links TRBV5-4 with TRBJ1-1, with 10 bases matching TRBD1. Trimming removed 5 bases from V and 0 bases from J; junction bases left unmatched: 7. Germline loops: CDR1 SGHNT, CDR2 YYREEE (reference sequence). This CDR3 has 16 residues. The CDR3 nucleotides read TGTGCCAGCAGGAAAGACAGGGGGCGGGTGAACACTGAAGCTTTCTTT. This gives the protein CASRKDRGRVNTEAFF.